The 11 T cell receptor beta chains below come from one sample, sequenced in a study of monozygotic twins with inflammatory bowel disease. TCRdb reprocessed the 5' RACE reads; each CDR3 protein has one entry and no DNA is given. This sample's table has about 140,000 distinct CDR3 sequences. Sequencing input: blood. The receptors come from a human donor with ulcerative colitis or Crohn's disease, or a healthy co-twin of an affected twin (not recorded which).

The chain has TRBV6-2 or TRBV6-3 and TRBJ2-7; TCRdb indicates TRBD1, and absent DNA this call remains unverified. The CDR3 is 12 residues long. The germline V gene encodes CDR1 MNHEY and CDR2 SVGEGT. Here the CDR3 reads CASNRDTYEQYF.

The rearrangement joins TRBV5-1 to TRBJ1-1. This CDR3 is 15 amino acids long. Germline V gene data show CDR1 as SGHRS and CDR2 as YFSETQ. This CDR3 reads CASSLFDPPNTEAFF.

The rearrangement uses TRBV5-1 and TRBJ1-6; no DNA is available, so the TRBD1 call from TCRdb remains unchecked. The CDR3 is 15 residues long. Germline lookup yields CDR1 SGHRS and CDR2 YFSETQ. CDR3 loop: CASSLPGGRNSPLHF.

This chain connects TRBV20-1 to TRBJ2-7; TCRdb gives TRBD2 as the D gene, but with no DNA this cannot be confirmed. Germline lookup yields CDR1 DFQATT and CDR2 SNEGSKA (reference sequence). This CDR3 spans 13 amino acids. The CDR3 here is CSANSGRPYEQYF.

The rearrangement links TRBV7-2 to TRBJ2-1; checking the TCRdb D call of TRBD1 is not possible without DNA. The CDR3 loop spans 16 amino acids. The germline V gene has CDR1 SGHTA and CDR2 FQGNSA. CDR3 in amino acids: CASSLERGQGANEQFF.

This chain uses TRBV28 with TRBJ2-5; TCRdb's D call, TRBD1, is unchecked because there is no DNA. CDR3 length: 14 amino acids. Germline V gene sequence: CDR1 MDHEN, CDR2 SYDVKM. The CDR3 sequence is CASSLSGGAETQYF. Full variable domain (remainder filled in from reference TRBV28 and TRBJ2-5): DVKVTQSSRYLVKRTGEKVFLECVQDMDHENMFWYRQDPGLGLRLIYFSYDVKMKEKGDIPEGYSVSREKKERFSLILESASTNQTSMYLCASSLSGGAETQYFGPGTRLLVL.

The chain employs TRBV5-4 and TRBJ2-2. CDR3 length equals 16 residues. The germline V gene encodes CDR1 SGHNT and CDR2 YYREEE (reference sequence). CDR3 amino acids: CASSPLTPSGTGELFF. Full variable domain (remainder filled in from reference TRBV5-4 and TRBJ2-2): ETGVTQSPTHLIKTRGQQVTLRCSSQSGHNTVSWYQQALGQGPQFIFQYYREEENGRGNFPPRFSGLQFPNYSSELNVNALELDDSALYLCASSPLTPSGTGELFFGEGSRLTVL.

This sequence joins TRBV14 and TRBJ2-1; the TRBD1 assignment by TCRdb is unverifiable without DNA. CDR3 length: 14 amino acids. CDR1 is SGHDN and CDR2 is FVKESK in the germline V gene. CDR3 sequence: CASRGGLGSNEQFF.

The rearrangement uses TRBV5-6 and TRBJ1-5. The germline gives CDR1 SGHDT, CDR2 YYEEEE. There are 17 residues in the CDR3. The CDR3 reads CASSVKGLYDGNQPQHF. The whole variable domain, filled in from reference TRBV5-6 and TRBJ1-5, reads DAGVTQSPTHLIKTRGQQVTLRCSPKSGHDTVSWYQQALGQGPQFIFQYYEEEERQRGNFPDRFSGHQFPNYSSELNVNALLLGDSALYLCASSVKGLYDGNQPQHFGDGTRLSIL.

This chain joins TRBV20-1 and TRBJ1-5; the TRBD1 assignment by TCRdb is unverifiable without DNA. Germline CDR1 reads DFQATT; CDR2 reads SNEGSKA (reference sequence). CDR3 length: 15 amino acids. CDR3 amino acids: CSASTGGASNQPQHF.

The chain joins TRBV11-2 to TRBJ1-1; TCRdb picks TRBD1, but there is no DNA to check that call. CDR3 length: 13 amino acids. The germline V gene has CDR1 SGHAT and CDR2 FQNNGV. The CDR3: CASSSGTVTEAFF.